The subject of this entry is one T cell receptor (beta chain). Its antigen remains undetermined. No base qualities exist here, and no much larger clone lies one base off it. This sample stems from a study of T cell repertoires in cytomegalovirus infection (dated by TCRdb to between 2017 and 2020). Broadly, across the study: Donor HLA type was relevant to the analysis, as public TCR beta signatures indicated carriage of CMV infection together with the matching HLA type. Paper-wide results and their limitations: The ex vivo response was dominated by HLA-C-restricted CMV-specific TCR beta clonotypes, which also provided the single most frequent clonotype in two of eight donors. In both this cohort and an independent roughly 350-donor cohort, the cumulative frequency of public TCR beta family members distinguished carriers of CMV infection plus the relevant HLA type.

The reads were generated on an Illumina HiSeq 1500. TCRdb reanalyzed the raw reads on its own, using fastp at Q25 for trimming and MiXCR for clone calling, and kept in-frame beta chains. Merged by CDR3 protein, the rows form single entries marked with the most common genes and DNA. This sample lists 200,000 to 250,000 distinct CDR3 sequences; 10% to 15% were detected once. The top ten clones comprise 1.5% to 2% of the sample. The receptor was derived from a human donor in good health (CMV status not recorded). Some clones in this sample may be carry-over from other donors' samples. Sequenced material: PBMCs.

The CDR3 reads CASGSVVYEQYF. The DNA is TGTGCTAGTGGCTCGGTTGTCTACGAGCAGTACTTC. The V and J genes are TRBV12-5 and TRBJ2-7; no D gene call is confident. Sequences LGHNT (CDR1) and FRNRAP (CDR2) are obtained from the germline V gene. From its cysteine to its phenylalanine, the CDR3 spans 12 amino acids. Solely the CDR3 DNA is kept, with 36 bases framed from the first base. V gives up 6 bases and J gives up 3 bases, and the segment between their germline ends measures 9 bases.